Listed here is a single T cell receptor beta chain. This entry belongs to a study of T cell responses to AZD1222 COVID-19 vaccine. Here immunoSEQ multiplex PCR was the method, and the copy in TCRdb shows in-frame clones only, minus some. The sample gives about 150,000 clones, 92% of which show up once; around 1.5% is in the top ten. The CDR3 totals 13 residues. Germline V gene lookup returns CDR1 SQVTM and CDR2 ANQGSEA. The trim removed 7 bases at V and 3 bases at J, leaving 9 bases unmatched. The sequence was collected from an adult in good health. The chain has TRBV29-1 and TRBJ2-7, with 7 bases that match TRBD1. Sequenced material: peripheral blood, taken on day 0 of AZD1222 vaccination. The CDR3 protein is CSATSGTVYEQYF. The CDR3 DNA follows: TGCAGCGCCACTTCCGGGACAGTCTACGAGCAGTACTTC.